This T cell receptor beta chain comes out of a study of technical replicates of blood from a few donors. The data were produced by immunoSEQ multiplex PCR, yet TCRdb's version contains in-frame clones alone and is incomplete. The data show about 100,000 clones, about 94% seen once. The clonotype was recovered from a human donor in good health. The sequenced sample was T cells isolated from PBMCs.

DNA for the CDR3: TGTGCCAGCAGCTTAAACAGGGGTCCCTACGAGCAGTACTTC. It encodes CASSLNRGPYEQYF. The V call is TRBV7-9, the J call TRBJ2-7; 7 bases align to TRBD1. Germline CDR1 and CDR2: SEHNR and FQNEAQ (reference sequence). There are 14 residues in the CDR3. The V gene end was trimmed by 2 bases and the J gene end by 2 bases; junction bases not matched to a gene: 3.